This T cell receptor beta chain was recorded in a study of early T cells in non-severe SARS-CoV-2 infection. At the level of the study: Sequencing used unsorted whole-blood bulk RNA, so chains lack pairing.

Individual cDNA molecules carried attached unique molecular identifiers. Via MiXCR, TCRdb re-called the 5' RACE reads, giving one row per CDR3 protein. The table has about 83,000 distinct CDR3 sequences, more than 9% seen once. The V segment lost 0 bases and the J segment 6 bases; nucleotides outside the gene matches: 20. Germline V gives CDR1 SGHRS, CDR2 YFSETQ. The CDR3 contains 20 residues. This clonotype was recorded a few times. This sequence was found in an adult who was a healthcare worker with PCR-confirmed SARS-CoV-2 infection or an uninfected control (not recorded which). The chain uses TRBV5-1 and TRBJ2-2, with 7 bases identical to TRBD2. What was sequenced was whole blood. The CDR3 bases are TGCGCCAGCAGCTTGGCCCCTCGATATAGCGGGCCCCGCGGCGCCGGGGAGCTGTTTTTT. It translates to CASSLAPRYSGPRGAGELFF.